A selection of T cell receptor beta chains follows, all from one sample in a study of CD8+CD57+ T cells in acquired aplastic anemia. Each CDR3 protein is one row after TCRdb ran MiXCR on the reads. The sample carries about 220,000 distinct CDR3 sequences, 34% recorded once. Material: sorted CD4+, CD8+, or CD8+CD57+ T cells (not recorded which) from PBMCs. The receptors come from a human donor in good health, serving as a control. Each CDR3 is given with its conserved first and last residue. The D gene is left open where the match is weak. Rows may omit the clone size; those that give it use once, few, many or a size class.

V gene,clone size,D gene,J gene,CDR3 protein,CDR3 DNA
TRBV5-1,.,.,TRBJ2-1,CASSTDRRPGQFF,TGCGCCAGCAGCACGGACCGGCGACCGGGGCAGTTCTTC
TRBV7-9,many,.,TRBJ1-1,CASSLGPGIQAFF,TGTGCCAGCAGCTTAGGGCCAGGGATTCAAGCTTTCTTT
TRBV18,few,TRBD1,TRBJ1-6,CASSTTGYSYNSPLHF,TGTGCCAGCTCAACGACAGGGTATTCCTATAATTCACCCCTCCACTTT
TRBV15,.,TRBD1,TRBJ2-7,CATSSRGFGEQYF,TGTGCCACCAGCAGCAGGGGGTTCGGCGAGCAGTACTTC
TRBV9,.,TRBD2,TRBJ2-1,CASSGGTSGFSYNEQFF,TGTGCCAGCAGCGGTGGGACTAGCGGGTTCTCCTACAATGAGCAGTTCTTC
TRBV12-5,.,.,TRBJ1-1,CASGLRSGADTEAFF,TGTGCTAGTGGTTTGAGGTCGGGGGCGGACACTGAAGCTTTCTTT
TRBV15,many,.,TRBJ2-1,CATSRDLRVRYNEQFF,TGTGCCACCAGCAGAGATCTCAGAGTCAGGTACAATGAGCAGTTCTTC
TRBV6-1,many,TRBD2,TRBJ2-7,CASSRLANYEQYF,TGTGCCAGCAGTCGACTAGCAAACTACGAGCAGTACTTC
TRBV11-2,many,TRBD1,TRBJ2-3,CASGRQGGGTDTQYF,TGTGCCAGCGGGAGACAGGGCGGTGGCACAGATACGCAGTATTTT
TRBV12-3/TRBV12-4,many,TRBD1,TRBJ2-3,CASSYGQGRTQYF,TGTGCCAGCAGTTACGGACAGGGAAGGACGCAGTATTTT
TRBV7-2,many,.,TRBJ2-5,CASSRTSSLPAETQYF,TGTGCCAGCAGCCGCACGTCGTCCCTACCTGCCGAGACCCAGTACTTC
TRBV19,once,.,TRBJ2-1,CASSILGGFNEQFF,TGTGCCAGTAGTATCCTTGGAGGGTTCAATGAGCAGTTCTTC
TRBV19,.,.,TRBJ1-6,CASSIGGVTTTGSPLHF,TGTGCCAGTAGTATAGGGGGTGTAACTACCACGGGTTCACCCCTCCACTTT
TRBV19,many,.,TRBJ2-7,CASRTSAGPSYEQYF,TGTGCCAGTAGAACCTCGGCAGGGCCCTCCTACGAGCAGTACTTC
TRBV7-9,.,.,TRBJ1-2,CASSVMGGYGYTF,TGTGCCAGCAGCGTCATGGGGGGCTATGGCTACACCTTC
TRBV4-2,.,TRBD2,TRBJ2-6,CASSPSGRAYSGANVLTF,TGTGCCAGCAGCCCTAGCGGGAGGGCCTACTCTGGGGCCAACGTCCTGACTTTC
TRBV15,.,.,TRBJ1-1,CATTPVGVNTEAFF,TGTGCCACCACCCCCGTGGGCGTGAACACTGAAGCTTTCTTT
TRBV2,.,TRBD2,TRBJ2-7,CASSEAGVGTYEQYF,TGTGCCAGCAGCGAAGCGGGGGTTGGTACCTACGAGCAGTACTTC
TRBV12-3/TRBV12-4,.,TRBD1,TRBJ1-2,CASKTNGQGGYGCTF,TGTGCCAGCAAAACTAACGGACAGGGGGGCTATGGCTGCACCTTC
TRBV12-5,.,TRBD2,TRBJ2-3,CASGLSSGTSGTTDTQYF,TGTGCTAGTGGTTTGTCCTCCGGGACTAGCGGGACCACAGATACGCAGTATTTT
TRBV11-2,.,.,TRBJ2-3,CAGSVQSTGTQYF,TGTGCCGGTAGTGTGCAAAGCACAGGTACGCAGTATTTT
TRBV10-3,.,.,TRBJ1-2,CAISVEGTHGYTF,TGTGCCATCAGTGTAGAGGGAACTCATGGCTACACCTTC
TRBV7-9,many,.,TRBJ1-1,CASSAGLSEAFF,TGTGCCAGCAGCGCCGGACTCTCTGAAGCTTTCTTT
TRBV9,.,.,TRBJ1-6,CASSVGTNSPLHF,TGTGCCAGCAGCGTAGGGACAAATTCACCCCTCCACTTT
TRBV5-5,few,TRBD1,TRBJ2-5,CASSSGTGPLLETQYF,TGTGCCAGCAGCTCTGGGACAGGGCCCCTTTTAGAGACCCAGTACTTC
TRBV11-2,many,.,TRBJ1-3,CASSLVGNNERNTIYF,TGTGCCAGCAGCTTAGTGGGGAACAACGAAAGAAACACCATATATTTT
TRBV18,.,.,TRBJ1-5,CASSPFNQPQHF,TGTGCCAGCTCACCATTTAATCAGCCCCAGCATTTT